This TCR beta chain is from a study of siplizumab effects on memory and regulatory T cells. Notes on the study in general: Confirmation that proliferating Tregs from siplizumab cultures had suppressive function was not obtained.

This clone was observed once. What it binds is unknown. Method: immunoSEQ multiplex PCR; TCRdb's copy keeps in-frame clones and lacks some. The table records over 95,000 clones, roughly 93% of them present only once. Germline V gene sequence: CDR1 MNHEY, CDR2 SVGAGI. The CDR3 runs to 15 residues. Trimming cost V 6 bases and J 3 bases; bases outside gene matches: 4. The sequencing sample was made of non-Treg CD4+ T cells sorted from blood. The chain links TRBV6-5 to TRBJ2-1, with 11 bases lining up with TRBD2. The TCR comes from a human donor in good health. The CDR3 protein is CASSSGTSGYNEQFF. CDR3 in DNA: TGTGCCAGCAGCAGCGGGACTAGCGGCTACAATGAGCAGTTCTTC.